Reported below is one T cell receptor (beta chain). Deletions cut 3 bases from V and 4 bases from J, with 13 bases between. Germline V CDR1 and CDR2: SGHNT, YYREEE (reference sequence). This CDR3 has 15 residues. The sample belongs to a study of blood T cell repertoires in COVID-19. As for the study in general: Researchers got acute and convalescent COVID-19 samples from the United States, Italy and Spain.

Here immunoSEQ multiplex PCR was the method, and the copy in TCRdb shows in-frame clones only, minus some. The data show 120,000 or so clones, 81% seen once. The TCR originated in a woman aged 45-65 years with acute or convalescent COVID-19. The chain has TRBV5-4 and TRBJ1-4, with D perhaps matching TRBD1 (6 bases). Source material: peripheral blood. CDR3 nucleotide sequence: TGTGCCAGCAGCTCGAAAACAGGGAATAATGAAAAACTGTTTTTT. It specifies CASSSKTGNNEKLFF.